The entry below describes one T cell receptor beta chain. A much larger clone is a single base away; this may be a read error. The sample belongs to a study of breast tumors, draining lymph nodes, adjacent tissues. TCRdb processed the multiplex PCR reads anew with MiXCR; each CDR3 protein has one entry. This sample has over 100,000 distinct CDR3 sequences, with more than 20% found just once. Breast cancer patients provided tissue from their axillary draining lymph nodes. The receptor comes from a female donor with breast cancer. Some clones in this sample may be carry-over from other donors' samples. The sequenced sample consisted of axillary lymph node tissue.

In nucleotides, the CDR3 is TGTGCCAGCAGGCCCCGAACAGAGAGCATAGATACGCAGTATTTT. As protein: CASRPRTESIDTQYF. The rearrangement links TRBV12-3 or TRBV12-4 to TRBJ2-3; D is ambiguous. CDR3 size: 15 residues.